This T cell receptor beta chain was sequenced in a study of metastatic and nonmetastatic thyroid tumors (dated by TCRdb to between 2020 and 2021). Broadly, across the study: Repertoires were compared across peripheral blood and tumor or nodule tissue samples from malignant and benign thyroid patients. The investigation overall reported the following: In both blood and tumor samples, malignant tumors were reported to have significantly higher TCR beta diversity than benign nodules.

Before undergoing thyroid surgery, none of the patients had been given any kind of treatment. The study retrospectively analysed patient clinical samples collected from about 2012 to 2018 using T-cell receptor beta sequencing. Judged by its sample share, this clone qualifies as medium-sized (0.01 to 0.1%). What this receptor recognizes is not known. Base-call qualities are not available, and no considerably larger clone is one nucleotide away. V loses 9 bases of germline sequence and J loses 3 bases, and the interval between the two ends is 17 bases. Measured from the cysteine to the phenylalanine, the CDR3 is 14 residues long. The kept DNA is CDR3 alone, 42 bases in frame from the first base. CDR1 and CDR2 are drawn from the germline V gene: KGHDR, SFDVKD. The protocol used for the library was PCR. Sequencer: Illumina HiSeq 4000. High-throughput sequencing was used to profile the CDR3 region of the TCR beta-chain in every patient. The study's own analysis went as follows. Drawing on CDR3 differences between clinicopathological groups, the researchers built a classifier meant to tell apart patients with distant-metastatic papillary thyroid cancer. Repertoire diversity was assessed with the Shannon index, and tumor-blood repertoire similarity with the Morisita-Horn index. TCRdb itself trimmed the public reads at Q25 with fastp, ran MiXCR and retained productive beta chains. TCRdb's processing, not the authors' own work, is the source of the V and J calls. The sample includes about 15,000 clones, with around 28% observed a single time. The top ten clonotypes cover roughly half of the sample.

This clonotype originated in a male donor with papillary thyroid cancer or a benign thyroid nodule (not recorded which). Some clones in this sample may be carry-over from other donors' samples. The chain uses TRBV24-1 and TRBJ2-7, with TRBD2 as a weak D call on 6 bases. The sample was tumor tissue. The CDR3 sequence is CATLEAGGRYEQYF. The base sequence is TGTGCCACCCTTGAGGCCGGGGGTCGCTACGAGCAGTACTTC.